The clone carrying this TCR beta chain was observed a few times. Germline V gene sequence: CDR1 MNHEY, CDR2 SMNVEV (reference sequence). CDR3 length equals 14 residues. V was cut by 6 bases and J by 5 bases, with 15 bases left in between. The sample is drawn from a study of T cells in Graves' hyperthyroidism and ophthalmopathy. TCR beta CDR3 regions were amplified from RNA transcripts. The TCR CDR3 was amplified in a first-round RT-PCR using the HTBI primer set. TCRdb fed the multiplex PCR reads into MiXCR, producing one record per CDR3 protein. The sample includes some 360,000 distinct CDR3 sequences, approximately 15% of them seen just once.

The receptor's source is a woman aged 55-70 years with Graves' hyperthyroidism. The sample taken for sequencing was blood. The chain combines TRBV27 with TRBJ2-3; D might be TRBD1 (6 bases). The DNA of the CDR3 is TGTGCCAGCAGCCCACGGACAGCAGGAGATACGCAGTATTTT. It codes for CASSPRTAGDTQYF.